The clone carrying this T cell receptor beta chain was recorded a few times. Its target is not known. The source of the sample is a study of CD8 T cells in ankylosing spondylitis. This CDR3 is 15 amino acids long. V was pared by 2 bases and J by 2 bases, with 11 bases between. Germline V gene data show CDR1 as MNHEY and CDR2 as SMNVEV (reference sequence). TCRdb re-derived calls from the 5' RACE reads in MiXCR, one entry per CDR3 protein. The data show 310,000 or so distinct CDR3 sequences, 15% to 25% seen once. Overall study findings and caveats: In ankylosing spondylitis blood, a motif of about 8 highly homologous TCR beta variants appeared characteristic. Clones tied to disease were said to be significantly enriched in matched ankylosing spondylitis synovial fluid. Past research had described some motif variants in reactive arthritis synovial fluid and blood. With a CD8+ phenotype, disease-linked clones were relatively rare in peripheral blood.

The rearrangement links TRBV27 to TRBJ2-3; D is possibly TRBD2 (6 bases). This clonotype originated in a male donor with ankylosing spondylitis or in good health (not recorded which). The specimen sequenced was blood, either unsorted or a sorted T cell fraction (not recorded which). The CDR3 sequence: CASSLRLGYTDTQYF. In nucleotides, the CDR3 is TGTGCCAGCAGTTTAAGACTAGGGTACACAGATACGCAGTATTTT.